The 12 T cell receptor beta chains given below trace back to one sample, sequenced in a study of regulatory T cells in long-lasting Graves disease. Sequencing libraries for TCR beta were prepared with iRepertoire HTBI primers and Arm-PCR of CDR3 regions. TCRdb called the multiplex PCR reads again in MiXCR, with one record for every CDR3 protein. The sample includes hundreds of thousands of distinct CDR3 sequences, 16% seen only once; the top ten take approximately 18%. This sample's time point: newly diagnosed GD, antithyroid drugs for less than 3 months. The TCR library used RNA extracted from PBMCs. These data were also reused for a study on T cells in Graves' hyperthyroidism and ophthalmopathy.

This material consisted of peripheral blood mononuclear cells (PBMCs), taken at new diagnosis, from a patient treated with antithyroid drugs. These TCRs come from a woman in her twenties or thirties with Graves disease.

This clonotype has at least ten counts. The rearrangement uses TRBV27 and TRBJ2-7; 7 bases are shared with TRBD1. Germline V gene data show CDR1 as MNHEY and CDR2 as SMNVEV (reference sequence). The CDR3 contains 18 residues. The junction had 21 bases not matched to a gene; V was cut back by 10 bases and J by 0 bases. In nucleotides, the CDR3 is TGTGCCAAACATCACCAACGCAAGGCAGGGACAGTCTCCTACGAGCAGTACTTC. As protein: CAKHHQRKAGTVSYEQYF.

The table lists this clonotype with a few counts. For the CDR3, the DNA is TGTGCCACCTTGGAACAGGGGGCTAATTCACCCCTCCACTTT. As protein: CATLEQGANSPLHF. The V gene is TRBV6-1, the J gene TRBJ1-6, with TRBD1 identical over 9 bases. The CDR3 extends over 14 amino acids. Germline V gene sequence: CDR1 MNHNS, CDR2 SASEGT. Trimming removed 10 bases from V and 6 bases from J; junction bases left unmatched: 7.

This clonotype was recorded many times. This sequence joins TRBV27 and TRBJ2-7, with 7 bases fitting TRBD1. From germline, CDR1 is MNHEY and CDR2 SMNVEV (reference sequence). This CDR3 spans 15 amino acids. V lost 4 bases to trimming and J lost 2 bases; unmatched junction nucleotides: 8. The CDR3 loop is CASSSRTGRAYEQYF. The CDR3 bases are TGTGCCAGCAGTTCACGGACAGGCCGAGCCTACGAGCAGTACTTC.

This clonotype was seen at least ten times. The chain joins TRBV28 to TRBJ1-1, with 7 bases aligning to TRBD1. This CDR3 is built from 14 residues. V trimming: 8 bases; J trimming: 6 bases; junction bases outside the gene matches: 12. Germline V gene sequence: CDR1 MDHEN, CDR2 SYDVKM. CDR3 in amino acids: CASPPMGTAAEAFF. The CDR3 nucleotides read TGTGCCAGCCCGCCTATGGGGACAGCCGCTGAAGCTTTCTTT.

In its sample, this clonotype was seen many times. The J gene is TRBJ1-4, the V gene TRBV28; possible D gene TRBD1, 6 bases. This CDR3 is built from 15 residues. Per the germline V gene, CDR1 is MDHEN and CDR2 is SYDVKM. The germline V and J ends were trimmed by 1 base and 6 bases, with 12 bases remaining between them. The CDR3 bases are TGTGCCAGCAGTTTATCAGGGGCGCCGTATGAAAAACTGTTTTTT. Protein: CASSLSGAPYEKLFF.

The chain couples TRBV6-1 to TRBJ2-7; possible D gene TRBD1, 5 bases. CDR1 is MNHNS and CDR2 is SASEGT in the germline V gene. The CDR3 is 14 residues long. Trimming took 6 bases from V and 0 from J, leaving 12 bases between them. CDR3 residues: CASRPTVTSYEQYF. The DNA for the CDR3 is TGTGCCAGCAGACCGACAGTTACCTCCTACGAGCAGTACTTC.

This clonotype was observed a handful of times. This rearrangement joins TRBV19 to TRBJ2-1; 10 positions match TRBD2. CDR1 and CDR2 (germline): LNHDA, SQIVND (reference sequence). The CDR3 totals 15 residues. V was clipped by 1 base and J by 6 bases; unmatched bases: 3. This CDR3 reads CASSIAGTSANEQFF. DNA for the CDR3: TGTGCCAGTAGTATAGCCGGGACTAGCGCCAATGAGCAGTTCTTC.

This clonotype came up many times. V is TRBV20-1 and J is TRBJ2-3; D possibly uses TRBD1 or TRBD2 (5 bases each). The CDR3 runs 13 residues. Trimming took 8 bases from V and 6 from J, leaving 18 bases between them. Germline values: CDR1 DFQATT, CDR2 SNEGSKA (reference sequence). The CDR3 bases are TGCAGTCCGGGGCCGACAGTGGTTGATACGCAGTATTTT. It specifies CSPGPTVVDTQYF.

This clonotype was seen at least ten times. The chain recombines TRBV7-3 with TRBJ2-7, with D hard to call. Trimming took 10 bases from V and 3 from J, leaving 13 bases between them. The CDR3 has 12 amino acids. Germline CDR1 SGHTA, CDR2 FQGTGA. DNA for the CDR3: TGTGCCACCTCCAGCGTCGGCTACGAGCAGTACTTC. Protein sequence: CATSSVGYEQYF.

This clonotype was detected ten times or more. The DNA of the CDR3 is TGTGCCAGCAGTGAAGGGACGGCAACTAATGAAAAACTGTTTTTT. Translation gives CASSEGTATNEKLFF. The V gene is TRBV6-1, the J gene TRBJ1-4; no clear D gene. With 1 base removed from V and 0 bases from J, the gap between germline ends came to 6 bases. The CDR3 is 15 amino acids. Per germline, CDR1 MNHNS and CDR2 SASEGT.

In this sample, this clonotype turned up a few times. The chain employs TRBV5-5 and TRBJ1-1; D is perhaps TRBD1 (5 bases). V was clipped by 4 bases and J by 5 bases, with 21 bases between them. The CDR3 has 16 amino acids. Germline CDR1 reads SGHKS; CDR2 reads YYEKEE (reference sequence). CDR3 bases: TGTGCCAGCAGCCCGCGGGGCCAGGGAGTAGCAACTGAAGCTTTCTTT. This translates into CASSPRGQGVATEAFF. Filled out from reference TRBV5-5 and TRBJ1-1, the complete variable domain reads DAGVTQSPTHLIKTRGQQVTLRCSPISGHKSVSWYQQVLGQGPQFIFQYYEKEERGRGNFPDRFSARQFPNYSSELNVNALLLGDSALYLCASSPRGQGVATEAFFGQGTRLTVV.

This clonotype was seen only a few times. The rearrangement uses TRBV28 and TRBJ2-1; D gene unclear. The CDR3 is made up of 11 amino acids. CDR1 MDHEN and CDR2 SYDVKM come from the germline V gene. V lost 3 bases and J lost 8, with 5 bases in between. The CDR3 bases are TGTGCCAGCAGTTTCGCTGATGAGCAGTTCTTC. Translating gives CASSFADEQFF.